Shown below are 8 T cell receptor beta chains from a single sample sequenced in a study of blood T cell repertoires in COVID-19 (dated by TCRdb to 2020 to 2022). Receptor amplification or capture employed the immunoSEQ multiplex PCR assay. TCRdb took this table from immuneACCESS and kept in-frame rearrangements with V and J called. Such tables lack part of the clones; where checked against another copy, unresolved V genes explain under half of the gap, and the rest is unexplained. Within this sample are 390,000 or so clones, with roughly nine tenths of them counted one time only. About 3% of the sample belongs to the ten largest clones. The source material was peripheral blood. The receptor set was obtained from a woman in her twenties or thirties with COVID-19, enrolled during active disease.

This rearrangement joins TRBV13 to TRBJ2-7; 7 bases align to TRBD1. The germline V gene has CDR1 PRHDT and CDR2 FYEKMQ (reference sequence). This CDR3 is built from 14 residues. V shed 5 bases and J 0 bases; nucleotides not matched to a gene: 4. The CDR3 region has the DNA TGTGCCAGCAGCCCGGGACAGAGCTCCTACGAGCAGTACTTC. This sequence encodes CASSPGQSSYEQYF.

V is TRBV13 and J is TRBJ1-2, with 9 bases fitting TRBD1. CDR3 size: 15 residues. The J segment lost 0 bases and the V segment lost 5 bases, leaving 4 bases of the junction unmatched. The germline V gene encodes CDR1 PRHDT and CDR2 FYEKMQ (reference sequence). The CDR3 DNA is TGTGCCAGCAGCCCCCGGGACAGGGCTAACTATGGCTACACCTTC. Its translation: CASSPRDRANYGYTF.

The chain employs TRBV5-1 and TRBJ1-2, with 10 bases lining up with TRBD1. Germline V lookup: CDR1 SGHRS, CDR2 YFSETQ. This CDR3 contains 16 residues. J was trimmed by 3 bases and V by 4 bases; bases with no gene match: 9. Here the CDR3 DNA reads TGCGCCAGCAGCGACGGCCGGGACAGGGGAGACTATGGCTACACCTTC. Amino acid sequence: CASSDGRDRGDYGYTF.

This clone has only one observation. The chain combines TRBV14 with TRBJ2-1; 12 nucleotides line up with TRBD2. The junction had 7 bases not matched to a gene; V was cut back by 4 bases and J by 9 bases. This CDR3 region has 15 residues. From germline, CDR1 is SGHDN and CDR2 FVKESK. As DNA, the CDR3 is TGTGCCAGCAGCCCCGGACTAGCGGGGAGATCTGAGCAGTTCTTC. Its translation is CASSPGLAGRSEQFF.

This clone was recorded only once. V is TRBV7-2 and J is TRBJ2-1; 7 nucleotides match TRBD2. Trimming cost V 2 bases and J 12 bases; bases outside gene matches: 7. Germline V gene data show CDR1 as SGHTA and CDR2 as FQGNSA. The CDR3 loop spans 13 amino acids. CDR3 nucleotides: TGTGCCAGCAGCTTACCGACTAGCCCGTGGCAGTTCTTC. It encodes CASSLPTSPWQFF.

This chain links TRBV7-2 with TRBJ2-7, with 10 positions matching TRBD2. Germline loops: CDR1 SGHTA, CDR2 FQGNSA. With 8 bases clipped from V and 4 bases from J, the junction kept 5 bases outside the gene matches. The CDR3 has 13 amino acids. CDR3 sequence (DNA): TGTGCCAGCGGCGGGACTAGCGTTTACGAGCAGTACTTC. Its protein product is CASGGTSVYEQYF.

This chain links TRBV6-2 or TRBV6-3 with TRBJ2-3; D is ambiguous. Germline V gene sequence: CDR1 MNHEY, CDR2 SVGEGT. This CDR3 spans 14 amino acids. Trimming removed 0 bases from V and 6 bases from J, with 10 bases in between. The CDR3 region has the DNA TGTGCCAGCAGTTACTCGACAAAGTTGGATACGCAGTATTTT. Its protein product is CASSYSTKLDTQYF.

The chain recombines TRBV2 with TRBJ2-3; possibly TRBD1 for D (5 bases). The CDR3 extends over 12 amino acids. V lost 10 bases, J lost 4 bases, and 12 bases lay in between. Per germline, CDR1 SNHLY and CDR2 FYNNEI. CDR3 coding DNA: TGTGCCAACATGCAGGGCCCAGATACGCAGTATTTT. Amino acids: CANMQGPDTQYF.